A selection of T cell receptor beta chains follows, all from one sample in a study of blood T cell repertoires in COVID-19. Sequencing was performed with immunoSEQ multiplex PCR; in TCRdb, only in-frame clones are kept and a portion is missing. The table has tens of thousands of clones, about 80% seen once. The specimen sequenced was peripheral blood. The receptors shown here come from a human donor in a cohort sampled during active COVID-19. Each CDR3 is given with its conserved first and last residue. The order of the fields is clone size, J gene, D gene, V gene, CDR3 DNA, CDR3 protein. The D gene is left open where the match is weak. Expanded clones get a size class; other rows say once, few or many, or leave the size out.

-	TRBJ2-5	TRBD1	TRBV6-5	TGTGCCAGCAGTTACTCCGACAGGGAAGAGACCCAGTACTTC	CASSYSDREETQYF
-	TRBJ2-1	TRBD1	TRBV28	TGTGCCAGCAGTTTAATAACTCAGCAGGGGGTCAGGGATGAGCAGTTCTTC	CASSLITQQGVRDEQFF
-	TRBJ2-1	TRBD1	TRBV5-1	TGCGCCAGCGGTAGACAGGGCTCCTACAATGAGCAGTTCTTC	CASGRQGSYNEQFF
-	TRBJ2-3	-	TRBV7-3	TGTGCCAGCAGCCCCACTCGCACAGATACGCAGTATTTT	CASSPTRTDTQYF
-	TRBJ2-1	TRBD2	TRBV28	TGTGCCAGCAGTTTGGCTAGCGGGTTGAGGAGTGAGCAGTTCTTC	CASSLASGLRSEQFF
-	TRBJ2-7	-	TRBV6-2/TRBV6-3	TGTGCCAGCAGTTACAGCGCCAGACAGAGAAGCTACGAGCAGTACTTC	CASSYSARQRSYEQYF
-	TRBJ2-7	TRBD1	TRBV5-6	TGTGCCAGCAGCTTCGCGACAGGGTTTAGCGAGCAGTACTTC	CASSFATGFSEQYF
-	TRBJ2-1	TRBD2	TRBV5-1	TGCGCCAGCAGCTCCGCAAGCGGGAGCGGGTACAATGAGCAGTTCTTC	CASSSASGSGYNEQFF
-	TRBJ2-1	-	TRBV21-1	TGTGCCAGCAGCAAGCGGGAGTTTTACAATGAGCAGTTCTTC	CASSKREFYNEQFF
once	TRBJ1-2	-	TRBV19	TGTGCCAGTACCACGGTGGGGCCAGCTTATGGCTACACCTTC	CASTTVGPAYGYTF
-	TRBJ2-1	-	TRBV5-1	TGCGCCAGCAGCTTCGGAGTCGTTGGTGAGCAGTTCTTC	CASSFGVVGEQFF
-	TRBJ2-5	TRBD2	TRBV9	TGTGCCAGCAGCACTGGACTAGCGGGGGTGCATCGAGAGACCCAGTACTTC	CASSTGLAGVHRETQYF
once	TRBJ2-2	-	TRBV6-5	TGTGCCAGCAGTTACGTAGCCGCCCCCGGGGAGCTGTTTTTT	CASSYVAAPGELFF
-	TRBJ1-2	TRBD1	TRBV5-6	TGTGCCAGCAGCCCGACAGGGATCAATGGCTACACCTTC	CASSPTGINGYTF
many	TRBJ2-2	TRBD1	TRBV7-2	TGTGCCAGCAGCAGACACAAGACAGGGCGCAGCAACACCGGGGAGCTGTTTTTT	CASSRHKTGRSNTGELFF
-	TRBJ2-1	TRBD2	TRBV15	TGTGCCACCAGCCGACCTCTAAGACTAGCGGGAGGGCCGCAATATGAGCAGTTCTTC	CATSRPLRLAGGPQYEQFF
few	TRBJ1-2	-	TRBV28	TGTGCCAGCAGTTCCCCGGGGGGGAGCAACGCGTATGGCTACACCTTC	CASSSPGGSNAYGYTF
-	TRBJ1-2	-	TRBV5-1	TGCGCCAGCAGCCCGCCCGACGGGATATATGGCTACACCTTC	CASSPPDGIYGYTF
-	TRBJ1-5	-	TRBV28	TGTGCCAGCGGGGCAGGGCATCAGCCCCAGCATTTT	CASGAGHQPQHF
-	TRBJ2-4	-	TRBV9	TGTGCCAGCAGCCCCTGGCAGGGGGGAAACATTCAGTACTTC	CASSPWQGGNIQYF
few	TRBJ1-2	TRBD1	TRBV6-5	TGTGCCAGCACCCGGGACAGGGGGCTTGGCTACACCTTC	CASTRDRGLGYTF
once	TRBJ1-2	-	TRBV28	TGTGCCAGCAGTGTCCCTCCGCAGGGGAACTATGGCTACACCTTC	CASSVPPQGNYGYTF
-	TRBJ1-4	-	TRBV9	TGTGCCAGCAGCGTCGGGGGGTCCACTAATGAAAAACTGTTTTTT	CASSVGGSTNEKLFF
-	TRBJ1-5	-	TRBV4-2	TGTGCCAGCAGCCCGAGGGCGTCTTTGAGGTGGGAGCCCCAGCATTTT	CASSPRASLRWEPQHF
-	TRBJ2-2	-	TRBV6-5	TGTGCCAGCAGTAGAAGCGGCACCGGGGAGCTGTTTTTT	CASSRSGTGELFF
-	TRBJ2-1	-	TRBV29-1	TGCAGCGTTGACGGCCCAAGGAGGTACAATGAGCAGTTCTTC	CSVDGPRRYNEQFF